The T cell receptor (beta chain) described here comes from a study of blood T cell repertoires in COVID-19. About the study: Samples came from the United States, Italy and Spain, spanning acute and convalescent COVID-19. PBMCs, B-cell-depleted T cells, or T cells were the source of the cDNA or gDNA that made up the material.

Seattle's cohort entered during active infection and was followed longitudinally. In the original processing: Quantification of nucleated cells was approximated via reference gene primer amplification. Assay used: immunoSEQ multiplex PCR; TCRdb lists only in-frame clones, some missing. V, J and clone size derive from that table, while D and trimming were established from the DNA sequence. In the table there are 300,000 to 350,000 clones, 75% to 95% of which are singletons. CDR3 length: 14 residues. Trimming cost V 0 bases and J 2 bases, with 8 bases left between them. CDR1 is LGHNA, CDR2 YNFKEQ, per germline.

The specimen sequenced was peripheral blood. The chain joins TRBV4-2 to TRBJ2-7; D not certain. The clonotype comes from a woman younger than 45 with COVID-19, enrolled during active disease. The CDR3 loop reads CASSQELLAYEQYF. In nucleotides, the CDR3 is TGTGCCAGCAGCCAAGAATTGTTAGCCTACGAGCAGTACTTC.